Listed below are T cell receptor beta chains from one sample, sequenced in a study of blood T cell repertoires in COVID-19. TCRdb's copy holds only in-frame clones and misses some; the assay was immunoSEQ multiplex PCR. Of 150,000 to 200,000 clones listed, 85% are singletons. The sample was peripheral blood. The receptors derive from a human donor with acute or convalescent COVID-19. The donor label of this sample is uncertain. CDR3s include the opening cysteine and the closing phenylalanine or tryptophan. Clone sizes are given selectively: once, few, many, or a class where the clone is expanded.

>TRBJ1-4|TRBV4-3|-
CASSQRQGVEKLFF
>TRBJ2-5|TRBV18|-
CASSPKRETQYF
>TRBJ1-5|TRBV28|-
CASSFQGLGNQPQHF
>TRBJ2-1|TRBV4-3|-
CASSQDRTIYEQFF
>TRBJ2-7|TRBV6-5|-
CASSYSGTEQYF
>TRBJ1-2|TRBV6-5|once
CASKDFNNYGYTF
>TRBJ2-1|TRBV7-8|-
CASSLDPVAAGDDNEQFF
>TRBJ2-3|TRBV5-4|once
CASSPRFGGNTDTQYF
>TRBJ1-1|TRBV5-6|-
CASSPVRGGAYTEAFF
>TRBJ1-2|TRBV6-6|-
CASSDTGVYGYTF
>TRBJ1-2|TRBV9|-
CASSVGQGANNYGYTF
>TRBJ1-5|TRBV19|few
CASTSISQGRQPQHF
>TRBJ2-7|TRBV24-1|-
CATSAQVEGSEQYF
>TRBJ1-5|TRBV11-2|-
CASSLAGQGALNQPQHF
>TRBJ2-2|TRBV18|-
CASSPQLAENTGELFF
>TRBJ1-2|TRBV28|-
CASSFSGLRGYGYTF
>TRBJ2-5|TRBV11-2|-
CASSLNRGQETQYF
>TRBJ1-2|TRBV27|-
CASSLTGGKSYGYTF
>TRBJ2-7|TRBV3-1/TRBV3-2|-
CASSPGLAGSEQYF
>TRBJ2-2|TRBV24-1|-
CATALTGGTTGELFF
>TRBJ1-1|TRBV9|-
CASSLLRNTEAFF
>TRBJ2-1|TRBV19|-
CASTSLAGDYNEQFF
>TRBJ1-6|TRBV5-5|-
CASSSRTGGSNNSPLHF
>TRBJ1-1|TRBV5-1|-
CASSFGGLGTEAFF
>TRBJ1-5|TRBV2|-
CASSKLGGRNQPQHF
>TRBJ1-3|TRBV7-9|-
CASSVRGLGNTIYF
>TRBJ2-1|TRBV3-1/TRBV3-2|-
CASSQELPGGYNEQFF
>TRBJ2-5|TRBV11-3|-
CASSSELAGDGETQYF
>TRBJ1-4|TRBV10-3|-
CATGLTLEKLFF
>TRBJ1-5|TRBV28|-
CASSLQLGNQPQHF
>TRBJ2-6|TRBV2|-
CASSKETGFSGANVLTF
>TRBJ1-2|TRBV4-3|-
CASSHPGANNYGYTF
>TRBJ1-6|TRBV7-8|-
CASSHAPKTGTGRNSPLHF
>TRBJ2-2|TRBV27|-
CASSFRGRGLRDTGELFF
>TRBJ1-2|TRBV6-5|-
CASSPWTGGVWGYTF
>TRBJ2-7|TRBV5-1|once
CASSLAGTGGSYEQYF
>TRBJ2-5|TRBV25-1|-
CASSEFRLAQETQYF
>TRBJ2-7|TRBV7-6|-
CASSLAGRGSSYEQYF